The next 30 T cell receptor beta chains were all read from a single sample in a study of breast tumors, draining lymph nodes, adjacent tissues. Axillary draining lymph nodes of breast cancer patients supplied the node samples. TCRdb analysed the multiplex PCR reads with MiXCR anew, one entry per CDR3 protein. The data show about 130,000 distinct CDR3 sequences, over 20% seen once. Sequencing was carried out using axillary lymph node tissue. The receptor set was obtained from a female donor with breast cancer. Some clones in this sample may be carry-over from other donors' samples.

Ten or more counts support this clonotype. The gene calls are TRBV15 and TRBJ2-2, with D uncertain. Germline V gene data show CDR1 as LNHNV and CDR2 as YYDKDF (reference sequence). Trimming pared 2 bases from V and 0 bases from J, leaving 13 bases between. This CDR3 is 17 amino acids long. This chain's CDR3 is CATSRNHAGANTGELFF. CDR3 DNA: TGTGCCACCAGCAGAAATCACGCTGGAGCGAACACCGGGGAGCTGTTTTTT.

The chain employs TRBV19 and TRBJ1-1; TRBD1 is a possible D gene (5 bases). The ends were cut back, 6 bases at V and 7 bases at J, with 15 bases in the middle. CDR3 length equals 13 residues. Germline CDR1 is LNHDA and CDR2 is SQIVND (reference sequence). The CDR3: CASSAGGGVEAFF. DNA of the CDR3: TGTGCCAGTAGCGCTGGCGGGGGAGTTGAAGCTTTCTTT.

On this clonotype: It is likely a read error, because the conserved phenylalanine at the end of the CDR3 is missing. This rearrangement joins TRBV7-3 to TRBJ1-5; D is undetermined. The CDR3 totals 13 residues. In germline, CDR1 is SGHTA, CDR2 FQGTGA. CDR3 sequence: CASSLTARQLQHL. CDR3 DNA: TGTGCCAGCAGCTTAACGGCAAGGCAGCTCCAGCATCTT.

In its sample, this clonotype was seen a few times. The gene calls are TRBV6-1 and TRBJ2-1; the match to TRBD2 covers 8 bases. V was pared by 3 bases and J by 10 bases, with 17 bases of the junction left unmatched. This CDR3 spans 17 amino acids. CDR1 is MNHNS and CDR2 is SASEGT in the germline V gene. CDR3 protein: CASSDIGWREAAGEQFF. CDR3 nucleotide sequence: TGTGCCAGCAGTGATATTGGGTGGCGGGAGGCCGCCGGGGAGCAGTTCTTC.

In this sample, this clonotype turned up many times. This sequence joins TRBV4-2 and TRBJ1-3; 7 nucleotides line up with TRBD1. This CDR3 region has 16 residues. J gave up 0 bases and V 0 bases, and 2 bases lay outside the gene matches. Germline assignment: CDR1 LGHNA and CDR2 YNFKEQ. CDR3 in DNA: TGTGCCAGCAGCCAAGAAAACAGGGGCTCTGGAAACACCATATATTTT. It is translated as CASSQENRGSGNTIYF.

Concerning this clonotype: A read error may explain this, as a much larger clone is one base away. CDR3 region: CASGEQGHEQYF. DNA for the CDR3: TGCGCCAGCGGTGAGCAGGGACACGAGCAGTACTTC. The chain is built from TRBV10-1 and TRBJ2-7; D could derive from TRBD1 or TRBD2 (5 bases each). The CDR3 runs to 12 residues. The germline V gene has CDR1 WNHNN and CDR2 SYGVQD (reference sequence).

This clonotype was detected many times. The chain links TRBV5-5 to TRBJ2-6, with D hard to call. The CDR3 runs to 14 residues. The V gene's germline CDR1 is SGHKS and CDR2 YYEKEE (reference sequence). V lost 0 bases to trimming and J lost 2 bases, with 3 bases between them. CDR3 DNA sequence: TGTGCCAGCAGCTTGGATACTGGGGCCAACGTCCTGACTTTC. Its translation: CASSLDTGANVLTF.

This clonotype was picked up many times. The chain combines TRBV5-1 with TRBJ1-2, with D perhaps matching TRBD1 (6 bases). CDR3 length: 14 residues. CDR1 is SGHRS and CDR2 is YFSETQ in the germline V gene. The V gene lost 0 bases and the J gene lost 0 bases, with 6 bases spanning the gap. This CDR3 is CASSLDRANYGYTF. In DNA form, the CDR3 reads TGCGCCAGCAGCTTGGACAGGGCTAACTATGGCTACACCTTC.

This sequence joins TRBV7-9 and TRBJ2-5, with TRBD1 identical over 9 bases. This CDR3 has 16 residues. Germline assignment: CDR1 SEHNR and CDR2 FQNEAQ (reference sequence). The trim removed 5 bases at V and 5 bases at J, leaving 12 bases unmatched. The DNA for the CDR3 is TGTGCCAGCAGCAGATCCGGGACAGGGCGTAGGGAGACCCAGTACTTC. Translation gives CASSRSGTGRRETQYF. Drawing the rest from reference TRBV7-9 and TRBJ2-5, the complete variable domain is DTGVSQNPRHKITKRGQNVTFRCDPISEHNRLYWYRQTLGQGPEFLTYFQNEAQLEKSRLLSDRFSAERPKGSFSTLEIQRTEQGDSAMYLCASSRSGTGRRETQYFGPGTRLLVL.

This clonotype was seen at least ten times. This chain uses TRBV6-5 with TRBJ1-6; maybe TRBD1 (5 bases). The V gene's germline CDR1 is MNHEY and CDR2 SVGAGI. With 6 bases removed from V and 6 bases from J, the gap between germline ends came to 6 bases. This CDR3 has 12 amino acids. As DNA, the CDR3 is TGTGCCAGCAGAGACAGTAATTCACCCCTCCACTTT. Translated: CASRDSNSPLHF.

This clonotype was found once. A read error may explain this, as a much larger clone is one base away. The V call is TRBV20-1, the J call TRBJ2-5; the D gene is possibly TRBD1 (8 bases). The CDR3 extends over 14 amino acids. The germline CDR1 and CDR2 sequences are DFQATT and SNEGSKA (reference sequence). The CDR3 spells CSARNLQGGETRYF. CDR3 nucleotides: TGCAGTGCTAGAAATCTACAGGGGGGGGAGACCCGGTACTTC.

This clonotype was seen many times. Here the CDR3 DNA reads TGTGCCAGCAGCTTCCGACGGCTCGAGCAGTACTTC. Translation gives CASSFRRLEQYF. The chain is built from TRBV13 and TRBJ2-7; D not certain. V shed 3 bases and J shed 6 bases, with 9 bases lying between them. The CDR3 has 12 residues. Looked up from germline, CDR1 is PRHDT and CDR2 is FYEKMQ (reference sequence).

This clonotype has at least ten counts. Here the CDR3 DNA reads TGTGCCAGCACCCACGACATTCCTGGAAACACCATATATTTT. It codes for CASTHDIPGNTIYF. This chain connects TRBV2 to TRBJ1-3; D unclear. CDR1 and CDR2 (germline): SNHLY, FYNNEI. The CDR3 has 14 residues. V gave up 7 bases and J gave up 2 bases, with 12 bases separating them.

Notes on this clonotype: A much larger clonotype is one base distant, so this may be a read error. The J gene is TRBJ2-5, the V gene TRBV7-6; D remains ambiguous. The CDR3 extends over 13 amino acids. V lost 2 bases and J 5 bases, leaving 9 bases between the germline ends. CDR1 and CDR2 from the germline V gene are SGHVS and FNYEAQ. CDR3 region: CASSLSGLETQYF. Here the CDR3 DNA reads TGTGCCAGCAGCTTATCCGGGTTGGAGACCCAGTACTTC.

This clonotype came up many times. The chain uses TRBV12-3 or TRBV12-4 and TRBJ2-7; 11 bases line up with TRBD1. This CDR3 contains 12 residues. V lost 10 bases to trimming and J lost 8 bases; unmatched junction nucleotides: 7. This CDR3 is CATRWDRGKQYF. The CDR3 DNA sequence: TGTGCCACCAGGTGGGACAGGGGGAAGCAGTACTTC.

The V gene is TRBV27, the J gene TRBJ2-2; D is perhaps TRBD2 (6 bases). The V gene lost 10 bases and the J gene lost 1 base, with 19 bases spanning the gap. The CDR3 contains 16 residues. The V gene's germline CDR1 is MNHEY and CDR2 SMNVEV (reference sequence). The CDR3 protein is CATRLGGMLNTGELFF. In DNA, the CDR3 is TGTGCCACGAGACTTGGCGGGATGCTGAACACCGGGGAGCTGTTTTTT.

This clonotype was picked up many times. The rearrangement uses TRBV7-3 and TRBJ2-1, with 9 bases aligning to TRBD2. V lost 8 bases to trimming and J lost 8 bases; unmatched junction nucleotides: 7. The CDR3 is 13 residues long. CDR1 and CDR2 (germline): SGHTA, FQGTGA. DNA of the CDR3: TGTGCCAGCCGGGCTAGCGGGATGGATGAGCAGTTCTTC. The encoded protein is CASRASGMDEQFF. Complete variable domain (other parts from reference TRBV7-3 and TRBJ2-1): GAGVSQTPSNKVTEKGKYVELRCDPISGHTALYWYRQSLGQGPEFLIYFQGTGAADDSGLPNDRFFAVRPEGSVSTLKIQRTERGDSAVYLCASRASGMDEQFFGPGTRLTVL.

This clonotype was seen many times. V is TRBV15 and J is TRBJ2-1; D gene unclear. The CDR3 has 15 amino acids. Trimming took 0 bases from V and 4 from J, leaving 10 bases between them. Germline V CDR1 and CDR2: LNHNV, YYDKDF (reference sequence). DNA for the CDR3: TGTGCCACCAGCAGAGATCTAACACCGTACAATGAGCAGTTCTTC. The encoded protein is CATSRDLTPYNEQFF.

The sample holds many counts of this clonotype. This rearrangement joins TRBV5-1 to TRBJ2-1; D gene unclear. With 1 base removed from V and 3 bases from J, the gap between germline ends came to 8 bases. Germline assignment: CDR1 SGHRS and CDR2 YFSETQ. The CDR3 sequence is 14 residues long. CDR3 residues: CASSLLGFYNEQFF. As DNA, the CDR3 is TGCGCCAGCAGCTTGCTCGGGTTCTACAATGAGCAGTTCTTC.

This clonotype was observed many times. The V gene is TRBV20-1, the J gene TRBJ2-1, with 7 bases identical to TRBD1. V shed 3 bases, J shed 4 bases, and the junction held 6 bases outside the gene matches. Germline V gene data show CDR1 as DFQATT and CDR2 as SNEGSKA (reference sequence). The CDR3 loop spans 14 amino acids. The CDR3: CSASERTGYNEQFF. For the CDR3, the DNA is TGCAGTGCTAGCGAAAGGACAGGATACAATGAGCAGTTCTTC.

DNA of the CDR3: TGTGCCAGCAGTTACGCCCGGGACTGGAACACTGAAGCTTTCTTT. Its protein is CASSYARDWNTEAFF. This sequence joins TRBV6-6 and TRBJ1-1; TRBD1 might be the D (5 bases). The CDR3 covers 15 residues. The V end was cut by 2 bases, the J end by 1 base, with 11 bases between. Germline V CDR1 and CDR2: MNHNY, SVGAGI (reference sequence).

The sample holds many counts of this clonotype. Germline is not matched at one junction end, which may reflect a read error. The gene calls are TRBV19 and TRBJ1-3, with a possible D match to TRBD1 (5 bases). The CDR3 runs to 15 residues. Germline V gene sequence: CDR1 LNHDA, CDR2 SQIVND (reference sequence). The CDR3: CVSSIWDGAGNTIYF. CDR3 bases: TGTGTCAGTAGTATTTGGGACGGCGCTGGAAACACCATATATTTT.

This clonotype has at least ten counts. V is TRBV10-2 and J is TRBJ2-2; 16 positions match TRBD2. This CDR3 contains 16 residues. V lost 6 bases and J lost 6; bases outside the gene matches: 4. CDR1 and CDR2 from the germline V gene are WSHSY and SAAADI. The CDR3 nucleotides are TGCGCCAGCAGAGGGACTAGCGGGAGGGCCCCCGGGGAGCTGTTTTTT. Translating gives CASRGTSGRAPGELFF.

This clonotype was observed many times. V gene TRBV20-1 combines with J gene TRBJ2-7; TRBD2 is a possible D gene (5 bases). The CDR3 is 12 amino acids. The germline V gene has CDR1 DFQATT and CDR2 SNEGSKA (reference sequence). V lost 6 bases and J lost 0, with 9 bases in between. The CDR3 nucleotides are TGCAGTGCACTGGGGAGCTCCTACGAGCAGTACTTC. It encodes CSALGSSYEQYF.

The chain couples TRBV28 to TRBJ2-2, with D possibly being TRBD2 (6 bases). Trimming left V 7 bases short and J 4 bases short, with 13 bases between. The CDR3 spans 14 residues. Germline V CDR1 and CDR2: MDHEN, SYDVKM. CDR3 in DNA: TGTGCCAGCATCCACGGGGGTAGCACCGGGGAGCTGTTTTTT. It translates to CASIHGGSTGELFF.

This clonotype was observed many times. V gene TRBV6-6 combines with J gene TRBJ1-5; possible D gene TRBD1, 6 bases. The CDR3 consists of 17 residues. Deletions cut 4 bases from V and 5 bases from J, with 21 bases between. Germline lookup yields CDR1 MNHNY and CDR2 SVGAGI (reference sequence). The CDR3 reads CASSSPPGQFYDQPQHF. CDR3 DNA sequence: TGTGCCAGCAGTTCCCCACCCGGACAGTTCTACGATCAGCCCCAGCATTTT.

The chain has TRBV28 and TRBJ2-3, with TRBD2 identical over 7 bases. Germline V lookup: CDR1 MDHEN, CDR2 SYDVKM. The CDR3 runs to 17 residues. Trimming removed 7 bases from V and 2 bases from J; junction bases left unmatched: 15. This chain's CDR3 is CASNLLTGLADTDTQYF. CDR3 in DNA: TGTGCCAGCAACCTTTTAACGGGGCTAGCGGACACAGATACGCAGTATTTT.

To note about this clonotype: This may arise from a read error, as a much more abundant clone is one base away. The final CDR3 position lacks the conserved phenylalanine or tryptophan, pointing to a likely read error. This chain connects TRBV6-1 to TRBJ2-1; unclear D gene. The CDR3 length is 11 residues. Trimming took off 6 bases at V and 10 bases at J, with 10 bases between the two ends. CDR1 MNHNS and CDR2 SASEGT come from the germline V gene. In DNA form, the CDR3 reads TGTGCCAGCAGGGCAGCTTGGGAGCAGTTCTTA. This sequence encodes CASRAAWEQFL.

V is TRBV18 and J is TRBJ2-7, with 12 bases identical to TRBD2. The CDR3 sequence is 20 residues long. Unmatched junction bases numbered 17, after V lost 1 base and J lost 4 bases. CDR1 is KGHSH and CDR2 is LQKENI in the germline V gene. CDR3 residues: CASSPRDLLAGGPGGYEQYF. CDR3 nucleotide sequence: TGTGCCAGCTCACCACGCGACCTTCTAGCGGGAGGGCCTGGTGGGTACGAGCAGTACTTC.

The rearrangement joins TRBV27 to TRBJ2-4; D remains ambiguous. CDR1 and CDR2 from the germline V gene are MNHEY and SMNVEV (reference sequence). The CDR3 has 15 residues. The V and J ends lost 6 bases and 0 bases respectively, with 12 bases between them. As DNA, the CDR3 is TGTGCCAGCAGCCCCTTTCCGTTAGCCAAAAACATTCAGTACTTC. Its translation: CASSPFPLAKNIQYF.